Ten or more counts support the clone carrying this T cell receptor (beta chain). The sample comes from a study of regulatory T cells in long-lasting Graves disease. Time point indicated: newly diagnosed GD, antithyroid drugs for less than 3 months. The TCR library was made from RNA extracted from PBMCs. Arm-PCR of CDR3 regions with iRepertoire HTBI primers generated TCR beta libraries. TCRdb passed the multiplex PCR reads through MiXCR, listing each CDR3 protein once. The sample shows over 350,000 distinct CDR3 sequences, 15% of them seen only once. This sample also belongs to another study, concerning T cells in Graves' hyperthyroidism and ophthalmopathy.

The sample was peripheral blood mononuclear cells (PBMCs), taken at new diagnosis, from a patient treated with antithyroid drugs. This sequence originates from a woman aged 40 to 49 with Graves disease.

The CDR3 is CASSYSIRVSGYGYTF. The CDR3 DNA is TGTGCCAGCAGTTACTCGATTCGCGTGAGTGGCTATGGCTACACCTTC. The chain combines TRBV6-5 with TRBJ1-2; no clear D. The CDR3 is made up of 16 amino acids. Germline loops: CDR1 MNHEY, CDR2 SVGAGI. With 0 bases removed from V and 4 bases from J, the gap between germline ends came to 15 bases.